This paragraph reports one TCR beta chain. Original analysis: Reference gene primer amplification yielded estimated nucleated cell counts. Repertoires were generated with immunoSEQ multiplex PCR, while TCRdb's copy carries only in-frame clones and drops some. V and J calls and clone size are copied from that table; D and trimming were computed from the DNA. The data contain under 400,000 clones, almost 90% of them singletons. This entry is derived from a study of blood T cell repertoires in COVID-19. The V end was cut by 6 bases, the J end by 4 bases, with 9 bases between. CDR3 length equals 11 residues. Germline lookup yields CDR1 SQVTM and CDR2 ANQGSEA.

What was sequenced was peripheral blood. The sequence derives from a man aged 18 to 30 with active or convalescent COVID-19. The chain links TRBV29-1 to TRBJ1-1, with D possibly TRBD1 on 6 matching bases. The CDR3 spells CSVTRGTEAFF. In nucleotides, the CDR3 is TGCAGCGTGACCAGGGGCACTGAAGCTTTCTTT.